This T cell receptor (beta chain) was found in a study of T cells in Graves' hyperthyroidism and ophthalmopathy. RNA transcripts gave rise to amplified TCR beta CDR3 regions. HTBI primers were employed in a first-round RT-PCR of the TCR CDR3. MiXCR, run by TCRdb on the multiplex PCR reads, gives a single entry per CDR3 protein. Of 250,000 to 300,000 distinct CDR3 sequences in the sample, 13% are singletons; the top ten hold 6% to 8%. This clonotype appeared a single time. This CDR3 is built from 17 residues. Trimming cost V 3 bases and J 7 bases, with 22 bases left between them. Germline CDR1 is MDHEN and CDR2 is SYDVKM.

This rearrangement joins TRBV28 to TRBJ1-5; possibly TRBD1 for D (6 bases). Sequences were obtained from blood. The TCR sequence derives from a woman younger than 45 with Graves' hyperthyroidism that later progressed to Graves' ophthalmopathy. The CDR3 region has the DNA TGTGCCAGCAGTTTCTTTGTGGCAGGGGCATTGGACCAGCCCCAGCATTTT. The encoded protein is CASSFFVAGALDQPQHF.